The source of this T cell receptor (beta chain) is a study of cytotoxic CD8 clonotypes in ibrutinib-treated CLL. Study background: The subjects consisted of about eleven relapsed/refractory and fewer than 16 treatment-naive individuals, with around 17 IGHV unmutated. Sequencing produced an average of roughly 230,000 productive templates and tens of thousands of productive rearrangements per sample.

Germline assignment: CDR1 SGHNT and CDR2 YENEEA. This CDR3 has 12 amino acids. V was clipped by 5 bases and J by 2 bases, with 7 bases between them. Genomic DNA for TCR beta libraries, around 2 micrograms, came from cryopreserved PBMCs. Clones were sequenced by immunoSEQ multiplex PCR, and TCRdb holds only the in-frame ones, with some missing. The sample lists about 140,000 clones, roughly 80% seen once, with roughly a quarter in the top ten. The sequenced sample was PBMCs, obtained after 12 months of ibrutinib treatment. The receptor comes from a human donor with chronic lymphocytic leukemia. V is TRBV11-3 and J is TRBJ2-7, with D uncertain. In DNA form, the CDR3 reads TGTGCCAGCAGCCCACAGACCTACGAGCAGTACTTC. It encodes CASSPQTYEQYF.